This T cell receptor beta chain was found in a study of blood T cells in healthy people across ages. Germline V gives CDR1 SGHTA, CDR2 FQGNSA. This CDR3 is built from 14 residues. Trimming pared 2 bases from V and 9 bases from J, leaving 14 bases between. A J-beta primer mix and a sample-barcoded 5' primer were used in a second PCR of roughly 6 to 11 cycles. TCRdb called the 5' RACE reads again in MiXCR, with one record for every CDR3 protein. Among approximately 810,000 distinct CDR3 sequences listed, about 37% were seen once. This chain uses TRBV7-2 with TRBJ2-1, with D tentatively TRBD2 (6 bases). The source material was blood. This sequence originates from a man younger than 30 in good health. CDR3 bases: TGTGCCAGCAGCTTATCTAATAGCGGCGGTGAGCAGTTCTTC. Encoded protein: CASSLSNSGGEQFF.